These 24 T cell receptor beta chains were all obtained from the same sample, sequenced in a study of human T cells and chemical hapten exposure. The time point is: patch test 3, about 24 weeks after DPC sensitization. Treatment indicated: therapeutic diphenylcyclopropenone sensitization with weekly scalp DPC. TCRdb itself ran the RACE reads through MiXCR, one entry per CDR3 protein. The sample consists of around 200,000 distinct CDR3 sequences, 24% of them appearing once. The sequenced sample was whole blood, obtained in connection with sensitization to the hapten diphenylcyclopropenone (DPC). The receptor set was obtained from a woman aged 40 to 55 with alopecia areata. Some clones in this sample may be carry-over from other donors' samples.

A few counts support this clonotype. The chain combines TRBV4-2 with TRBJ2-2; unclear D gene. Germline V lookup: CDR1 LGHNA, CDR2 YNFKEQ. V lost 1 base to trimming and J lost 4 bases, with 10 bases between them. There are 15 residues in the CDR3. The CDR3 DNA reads TGTGCCAGCAGCCAAGTGGGTCAGATCACCGGGGAGCTGTTTTTT. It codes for CASSQVGQITGELFF.

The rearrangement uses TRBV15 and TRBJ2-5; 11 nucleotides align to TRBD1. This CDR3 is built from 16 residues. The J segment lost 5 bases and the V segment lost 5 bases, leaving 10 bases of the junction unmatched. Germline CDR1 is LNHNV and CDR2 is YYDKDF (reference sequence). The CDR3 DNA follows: TGTGCCACCAGCCGTACCGGGACAGGGGGTTCGGAGACCCAGTACTTC. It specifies CATSRTGTGGSETQYF.

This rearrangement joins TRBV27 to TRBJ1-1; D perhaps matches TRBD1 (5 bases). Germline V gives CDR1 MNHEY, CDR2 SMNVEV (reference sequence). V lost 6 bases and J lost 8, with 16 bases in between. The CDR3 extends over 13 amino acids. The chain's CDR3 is CASSPIMRGEAFF. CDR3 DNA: TGTGCCAGCAGCCCCATTATGCGGGGCGAAGCTTTCTTT.

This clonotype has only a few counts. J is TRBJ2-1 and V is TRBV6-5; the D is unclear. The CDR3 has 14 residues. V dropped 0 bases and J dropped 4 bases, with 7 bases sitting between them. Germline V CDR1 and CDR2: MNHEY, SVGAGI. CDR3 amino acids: CASSYSRAYNEQFF. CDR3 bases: TGTGCCAGCAGTTACTCCAGAGCGTACAATGAGCAGTTCTTC.

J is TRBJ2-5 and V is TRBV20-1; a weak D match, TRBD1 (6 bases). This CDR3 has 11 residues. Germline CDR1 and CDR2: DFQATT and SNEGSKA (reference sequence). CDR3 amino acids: CSQGFGETQYF. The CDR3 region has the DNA TGCAGCCAGGGGTTCGGGGAGACCCAGTACTTC.

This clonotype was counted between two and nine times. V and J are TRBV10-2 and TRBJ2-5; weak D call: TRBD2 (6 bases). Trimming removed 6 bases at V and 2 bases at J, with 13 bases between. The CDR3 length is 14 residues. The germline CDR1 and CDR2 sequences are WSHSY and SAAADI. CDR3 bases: TGCGCCAGCAGAGAAACGGGACTTCAAGAGACCCAGTACTTC. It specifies CASRETGLQETQYF.

The CDR3 DNA reads as TGTGCCACCCGACAGCTTGAGGGTTCACCCCTCCACTTT. It yields the protein CATRQLEGSPLHF. The chain has TRBV10-3 and TRBJ1-6; D may be TRBD1 (5 bases). The CDR3 covers 13 residues. In germline, CDR1 is ENHRY, CDR2 SYGVKD. Trimming took off 10 bases at V and 9 bases at J, with 16 bases between the two ends.

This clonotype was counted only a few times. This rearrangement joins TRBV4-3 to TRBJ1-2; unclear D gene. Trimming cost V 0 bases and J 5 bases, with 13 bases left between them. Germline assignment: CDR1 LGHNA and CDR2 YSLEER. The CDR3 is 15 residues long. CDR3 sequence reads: CASSQEAEGRYGYTF. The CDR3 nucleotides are TGCGCCAGCAGCCAAGAGGCGGAGGGAAGGTATGGCTACACCTTC.

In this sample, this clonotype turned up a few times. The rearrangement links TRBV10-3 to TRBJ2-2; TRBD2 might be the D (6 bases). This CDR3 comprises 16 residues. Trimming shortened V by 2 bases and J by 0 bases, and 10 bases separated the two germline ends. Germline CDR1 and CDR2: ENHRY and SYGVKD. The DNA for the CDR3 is TGTGCCATCAGTGAGACTAGCATCACGAACACCGGGGAGCTGTTTTTT. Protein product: CAISETSITNTGELFF.

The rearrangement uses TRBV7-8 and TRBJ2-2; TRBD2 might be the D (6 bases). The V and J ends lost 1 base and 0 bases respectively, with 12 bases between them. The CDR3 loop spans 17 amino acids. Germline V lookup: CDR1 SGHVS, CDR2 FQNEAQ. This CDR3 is CASSLGPLAPNTGELFF. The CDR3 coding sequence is TGTGCCAGCAGCTTAGGGCCACTAGCTCCGAACACCGGGGAGCTGTTTTTT.

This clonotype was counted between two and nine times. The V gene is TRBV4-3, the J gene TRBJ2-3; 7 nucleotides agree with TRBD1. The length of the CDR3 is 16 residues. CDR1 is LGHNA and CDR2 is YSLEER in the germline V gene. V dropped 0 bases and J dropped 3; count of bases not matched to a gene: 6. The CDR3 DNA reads TGCGCCAGCAGCCAAGATCCGGGACAGATGACAGATACGCAGTATTTT. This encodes CASSQDPGQMTDTQYF.

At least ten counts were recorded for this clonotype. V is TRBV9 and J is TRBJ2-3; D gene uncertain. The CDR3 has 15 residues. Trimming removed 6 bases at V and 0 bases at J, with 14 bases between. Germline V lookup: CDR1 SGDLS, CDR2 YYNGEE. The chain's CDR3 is CASNPAATSTDTQYF. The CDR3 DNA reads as TGTGCCAGCAATCCGGCGGCTACTAGCACAGATACGCAGTATTTT. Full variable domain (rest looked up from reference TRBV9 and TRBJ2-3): DSGVTQTPKHLITATGQRVTLRCSPRSGDLSVYWYQQSLDQGLQFLIQYYNGEERAKGNILERFSAQQFPDLHSELNLSSLELGDSALYFCASNPAATSTDTQYFGPGTRLTVL.

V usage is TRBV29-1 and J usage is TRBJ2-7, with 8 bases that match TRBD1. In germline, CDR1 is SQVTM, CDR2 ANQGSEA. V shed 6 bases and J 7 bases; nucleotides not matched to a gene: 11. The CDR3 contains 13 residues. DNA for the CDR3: TGCAGCGTCCGGACAGGGACCGCTGGGGAGCAGTACTTC. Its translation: CSVRTGTAGEQYF.

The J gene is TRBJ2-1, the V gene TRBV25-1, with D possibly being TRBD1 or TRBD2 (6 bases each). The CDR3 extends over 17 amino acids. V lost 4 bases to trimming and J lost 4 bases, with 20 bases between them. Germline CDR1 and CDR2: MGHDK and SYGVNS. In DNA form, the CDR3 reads TGTGCCAGCAGTGTGGGACGGGGGCAGGCTAGATACAATGAGCAGTTCTTC. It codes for CASSVGRGQARYNEQFF.

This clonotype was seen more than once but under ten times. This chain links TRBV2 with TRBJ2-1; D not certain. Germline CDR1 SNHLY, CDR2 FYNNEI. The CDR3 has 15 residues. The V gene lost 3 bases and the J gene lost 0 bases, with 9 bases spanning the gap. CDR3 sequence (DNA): TGTGCCAGCAGTGACCTGGGCAGCTCCTACAATGAGCAGTTCTTC. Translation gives CASSDLGSSYNEQFF.

The CDR3 reads CASNLLGLAYEQYF. CDR3 DNA: TGTGCCAGCAATCTTCTCGGACTAGCCTACGAGCAGTACTTC. V usage is TRBV6-2 or TRBV6-3 and J usage is TRBJ2-7; TRBD2 matches 7 bases. This CDR3 is built from 14 residues. V gave up 7 bases and J gave up 2 bases; unmatched junction bases: 8. Germline V lookup: CDR1 MNHEY, CDR2 SVGEGT.

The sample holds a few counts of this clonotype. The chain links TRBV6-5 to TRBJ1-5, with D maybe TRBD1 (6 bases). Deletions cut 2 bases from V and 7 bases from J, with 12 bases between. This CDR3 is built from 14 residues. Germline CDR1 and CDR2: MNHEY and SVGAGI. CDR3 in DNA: TGTGCCAGCAGTTACGCGGGAGGGGGGCAGCCCCAGCATTTT. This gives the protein CASSYAGGGQPQHF.

CDR3: CSAKRGQGMNTEAFF. DNA of the CDR3: TGCAGTGCTAAAAGAGGGCAGGGAATGAACACTGAAGCTTTCTTT. The chain uses TRBV20-1 and TRBJ1-1, with D possibly TRBD1 on 5 matching bases. The germline V gene has CDR1 DFQATT and CDR2 SNEGSKA (reference sequence). V shed 4 bases and J shed 0 bases, with 15 bases lying between them. The CDR3 loop spans 15 amino acids.

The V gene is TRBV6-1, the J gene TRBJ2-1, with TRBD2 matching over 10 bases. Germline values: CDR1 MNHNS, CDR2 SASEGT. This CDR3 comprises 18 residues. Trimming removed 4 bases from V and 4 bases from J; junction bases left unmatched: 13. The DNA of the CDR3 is TGTGCCAGCAGTGGCGGGGTGCGGACTAGCGGAGGGTACAATGAGCAGTTCTTC. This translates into CASSGGVRTSGGYNEQFF.

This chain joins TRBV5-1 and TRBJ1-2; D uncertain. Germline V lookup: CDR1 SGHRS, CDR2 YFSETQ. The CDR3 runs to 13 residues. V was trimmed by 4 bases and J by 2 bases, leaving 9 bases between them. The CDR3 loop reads CASSTILNYGYTF. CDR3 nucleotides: TGCGCCAGCAGCACTATTCTAAACTATGGCTACACCTTC.

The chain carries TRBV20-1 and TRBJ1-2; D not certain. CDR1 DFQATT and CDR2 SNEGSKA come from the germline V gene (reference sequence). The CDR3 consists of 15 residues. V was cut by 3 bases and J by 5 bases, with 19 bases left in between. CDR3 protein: CSARRPGNPTYGYTF. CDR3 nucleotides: TGCAGTGCTAGGAGGCCGGGAAACCCTACGTATGGCTACACCTTC.

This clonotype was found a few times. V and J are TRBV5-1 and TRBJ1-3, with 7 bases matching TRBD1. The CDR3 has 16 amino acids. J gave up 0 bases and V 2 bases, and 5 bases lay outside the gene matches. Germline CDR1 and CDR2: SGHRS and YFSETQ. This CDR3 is CASSFAGTVSGNTIYF. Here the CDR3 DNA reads TGCGCCAGCAGCTTCGCGGGGACAGTCTCTGGAAACACCATATATTTT. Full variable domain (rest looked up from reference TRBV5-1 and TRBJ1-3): KAGVTQTPRYLIKTRGQQVTLSCSPISGHRSVSWYQQTPGQGLQFLFEYFSETQRNKGNFPGRFSGRQFSNSRSEMNVSTLELGDSALYLCASSFAGTVSGNTIYFGEGSWLTVV.

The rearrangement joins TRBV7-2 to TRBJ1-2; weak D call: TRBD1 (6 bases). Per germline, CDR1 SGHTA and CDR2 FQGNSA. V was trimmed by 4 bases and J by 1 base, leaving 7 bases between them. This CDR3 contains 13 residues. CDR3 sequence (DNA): TGTGCCAGCAGCTCGGACAGTAACTATGGCTACACCTTC. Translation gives CASSSDSNYGYTF.

Written as DNA, the CDR3 is TGTGCCAGCCGACTCACCGGAGGAAACACCATATATTTT. As protein: CASRLTGGNTIYF. This chain uses TRBV12-3 or TRBV12-4 with TRBJ1-3; D unresolved. Deletions cut 8 bases from V and 4 bases from J, with 12 bases between. The CDR3 covers 13 residues.